Below are 5 T cell receptor beta chains sequenced from a single sample in a study of blood T cell repertoires in COVID-19. The data were produced by immunoSEQ multiplex PCR, yet TCRdb's version contains in-frame clones alone and is incomplete. This sample carries around 110,000 clones, about 91% of them seen once, and the ten largest clones take under 7%. The specimen was peripheral blood. These receptors all stem from a man aged 50 or older with active or convalescent COVID-19.

This chain uses TRBV4-1 with TRBJ2-1; 9 bases line up with TRBD2. Germline lookup yields CDR1 MGHRA and CDR2 YSYEKL. The CDR3 contains 15 residues. J gave up 6 bases and V 1 base, and 4 bases lay outside the gene matches. The CDR3 loop is CASSQGLAGFNEQFF. CDR3 nucleotide sequence: TGCGCCAGCAGCCAAGGCCTAGCGGGATTCAATGAGCAGTTCTTC.

The chain links TRBV28 to TRBJ1-1, with 8 bases lining up with TRBD1. The CDR3 has 14 residues. Germline CDR1 and CDR2: MDHEN and SYDVKM. V lost 7 bases, J lost 0 bases, and 4 bases stayed unmatched. As DNA, the CDR3 is TGTGCCAGCACCGGACAGGGAATGAACACTGAAGCTTTCTTT. Encoded protein: CASTGQGMNTEAFF.

The J gene is TRBJ2-3, the V gene TRBV5-8; 9 positions agree with TRBD1. This CDR3 has 15 residues. Germline CDR1 is SGHTS and CDR2 is YDEGEE. Trimming took 2 bases from V and 1 from J; bases not matched to a gene: 2. CDR3 DNA sequence: TGTGCCAGCAGCTTCCGGACAGGGGGCACAGATACGCAGTATTTT. Its protein product is CASSFRTGGTDTQYF.

This sequence joins TRBV6-5 and TRBJ1-4; 7 positions match TRBD1. This CDR3 has 16 residues. CDR1 and CDR2 from the germline V gene are MNHEY and SVGAGI. V was pared by 2 bases and J by 4 bases, with 7 bases of the junction left unmatched. Here the CDR3 DNA reads TGTGCCAGCAGTTACACTTGGACAGGAGTTAATGAAAAACTGTTTTTT. Translating gives CASSYTWTGVNEKLFF.

The chain combines TRBV30 with TRBJ2-7; possible D gene TRBD2, 6 bases. The V end was cut by 5 bases, the J end by 3 bases, with 17 bases between. Germline V gives CDR1 GTSNPN, CDR2 SVGIG (reference sequence). CDR3 length: 14 amino acids. Here the CDR3 DNA reads TGTGCCTGGGGCAGGAAACGGGGGAACTACGAGCAGTACTTC. Translation gives CAWGRKRGNYEQYF.